This T cell receptor (beta chain) emerged from a study of blood T cell repertoires in COVID-19. Study details: The samples span acute and convalescent COVID-19 from the United States, Italy and Spain. From T cells, B-cell-depleted T cells, or PBMCs came the material, which was cDNA or gDNA.

Here immunoSEQ multiplex PCR was the method, and the copy in TCRdb shows in-frame clones only, minus some. The data contain some 170,000 clones, roughly 82% of them singletons. With V trimmed by 4 bases and J by 3 bases, 18 bases remained unmatched. In germline, CDR1 is SGHRS, CDR2 YFSETQ. CDR3 length equals 18 residues. What was sequenced was peripheral blood. The rearrangement links TRBV5-1 to TRBJ2-7; TRBD2 matches at 8 bases. The sequence was obtained from a woman aged 70-85 years with acute or convalescent COVID-19. The CDR3 DNA follows: TGCGCCAGCAGCCTGTGGTACGCGGGCGGGGGGCGACTCTACGAGCAGTACTTC. Protein: CASSLWYAGGGRLYEQYF.